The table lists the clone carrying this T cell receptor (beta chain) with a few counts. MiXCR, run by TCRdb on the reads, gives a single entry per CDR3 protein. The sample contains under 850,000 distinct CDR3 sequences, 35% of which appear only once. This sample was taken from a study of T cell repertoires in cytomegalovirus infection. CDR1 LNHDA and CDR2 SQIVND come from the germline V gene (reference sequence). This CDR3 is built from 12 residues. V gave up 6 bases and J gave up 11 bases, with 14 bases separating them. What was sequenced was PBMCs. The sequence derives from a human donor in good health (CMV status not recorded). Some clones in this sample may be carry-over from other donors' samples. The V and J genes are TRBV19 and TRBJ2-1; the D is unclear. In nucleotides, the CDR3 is TGTGCCAGTAGATCCGGCTTTCTTCAGCAGTTCTTC. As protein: CASRSGFLQQFF.